This TCR beta chain is drawn from a study of blood T cell repertoires in COVID-19. In the original processing: Estimated nucleated cell counts came from reference gene primer amplification. Only in-frame clones appear in the TCRdb table, and some are missing; sequencing was by immunoSEQ multiplex PCR. V and J calls and clone size come straight from that table; D and trimming were deduced from the DNA. In the table there are about 200,000 clones, roughly 84% of which are singletons. This CDR3 has 15 amino acids. V shed 4 bases, J shed 1 base, and the junction held 4 bases outside the gene matches. CDR1 is SGHRS, CDR2 YFSETQ, per germline.

The receptor was derived from a human donor in a cohort sampled during active COVID-19. The sample was peripheral blood. V gene TRBV5-1 combines with J gene TRBJ2-7; the match to TRBD2 covers 11 bases. The CDR3 DNA sequence: TGCGCCAGCAGCCTGGGGACTAGCGGTTCCTACGAGCAGTACTTC. Translated: CASSLGTSGSYEQYF.